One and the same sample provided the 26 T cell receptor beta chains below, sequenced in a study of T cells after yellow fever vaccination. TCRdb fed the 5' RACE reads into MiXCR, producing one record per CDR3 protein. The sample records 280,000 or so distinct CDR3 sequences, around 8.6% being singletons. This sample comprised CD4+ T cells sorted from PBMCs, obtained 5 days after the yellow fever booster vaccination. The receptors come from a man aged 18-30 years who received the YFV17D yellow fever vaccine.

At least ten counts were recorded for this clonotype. The CDR3 coding sequence is TGTGCCAGCAGCCAAGACCCCAGGGAAAACATTCAGTACTTC. It yields the protein CASSQDPRENIQYF. V usage is TRBV4-2 and J usage is TRBJ2-4; the D gene is possibly TRBD1 (5 bases). Trimming shortened V by 0 bases and J by 5 bases, and 8 bases separated the two germline ends. The CDR3 consists of 14 residues. CDR1 and CDR2 from the germline V gene are LGHNA and YNFKEQ.

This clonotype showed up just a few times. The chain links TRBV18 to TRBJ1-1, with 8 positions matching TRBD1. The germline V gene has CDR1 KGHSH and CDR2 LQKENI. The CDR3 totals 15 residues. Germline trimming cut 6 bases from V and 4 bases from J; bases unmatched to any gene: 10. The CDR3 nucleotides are TGTGCCAGCTCGCCAGGGGGCCAGGGTGGCACTGAAGCTTTCTTT. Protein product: CASSPGGQGGTEAFF.

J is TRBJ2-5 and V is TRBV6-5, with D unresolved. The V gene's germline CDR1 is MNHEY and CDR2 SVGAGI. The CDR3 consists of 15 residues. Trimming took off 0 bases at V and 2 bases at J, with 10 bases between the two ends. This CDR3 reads CASSYSLAQQETQYF. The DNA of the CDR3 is TGTGCCAGCAGTTACTCATTGGCCCAACAAGAGACCCAGTACTTC.

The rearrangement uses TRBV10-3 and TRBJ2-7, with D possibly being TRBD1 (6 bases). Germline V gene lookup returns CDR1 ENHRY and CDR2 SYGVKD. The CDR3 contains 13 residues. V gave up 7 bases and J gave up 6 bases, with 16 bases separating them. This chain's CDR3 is CAIKATGGSEQYF. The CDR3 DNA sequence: TGTGCCATCAAAGCGACAGGTGGATCCGAGCAGTACTTC.

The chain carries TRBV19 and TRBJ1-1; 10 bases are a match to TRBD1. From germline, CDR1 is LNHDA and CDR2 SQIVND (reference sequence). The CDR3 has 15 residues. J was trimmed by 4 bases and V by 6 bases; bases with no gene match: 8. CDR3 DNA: TGTGCCAGTAGGACAGGGGGCGCGGAGGGCACTGAAGCTTTCTTT. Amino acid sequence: CASRTGGAEGTEAFF.

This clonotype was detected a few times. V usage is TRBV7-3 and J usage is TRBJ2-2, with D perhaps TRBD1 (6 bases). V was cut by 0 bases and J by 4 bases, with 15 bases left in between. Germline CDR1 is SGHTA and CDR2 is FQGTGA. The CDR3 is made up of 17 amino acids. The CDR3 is CASSLTAQGIATGELFF. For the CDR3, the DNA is TGTGCCAGCAGCTTAACTGCGCAGGGGATTGCCACCGGGGAGCTGTTTTTT.

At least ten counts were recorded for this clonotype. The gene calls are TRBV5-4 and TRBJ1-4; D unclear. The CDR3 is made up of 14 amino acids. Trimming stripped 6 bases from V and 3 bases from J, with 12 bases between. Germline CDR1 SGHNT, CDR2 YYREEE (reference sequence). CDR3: CASTLQPSNEKLFF. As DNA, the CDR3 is TGTGCCAGCACTCTACAGCCCTCTAATGAAAAACTGTTTTTT.

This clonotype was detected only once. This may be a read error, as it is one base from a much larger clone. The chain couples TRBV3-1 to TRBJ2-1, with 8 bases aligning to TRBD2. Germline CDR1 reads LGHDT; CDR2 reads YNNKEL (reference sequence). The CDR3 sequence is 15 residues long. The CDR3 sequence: CASSQQRGGINVQFF. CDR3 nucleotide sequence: TGTGCCAGCAGCCAACAACGGGGGGGTATCAATGTGCAGTTCTTC.

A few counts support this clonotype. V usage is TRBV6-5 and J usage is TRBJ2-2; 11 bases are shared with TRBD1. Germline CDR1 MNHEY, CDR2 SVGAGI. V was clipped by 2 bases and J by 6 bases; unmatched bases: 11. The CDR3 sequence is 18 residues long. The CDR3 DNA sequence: TGTGCCAGCAGTTACCGTCCCGGGACAGGGGGATGGTCCGGGGAGCTGTTTTTT. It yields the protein CASSYRPGTGGWSGELFF.

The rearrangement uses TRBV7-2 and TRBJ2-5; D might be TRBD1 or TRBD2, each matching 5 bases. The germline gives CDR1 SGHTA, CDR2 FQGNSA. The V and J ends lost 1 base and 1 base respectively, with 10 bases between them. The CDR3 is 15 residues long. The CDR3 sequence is CASSLGGPAQETQYF. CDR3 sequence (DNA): TGTGCCAGCAGCTTAGGGGGACCGGCCCAAGAGACCCAGTACTTC.

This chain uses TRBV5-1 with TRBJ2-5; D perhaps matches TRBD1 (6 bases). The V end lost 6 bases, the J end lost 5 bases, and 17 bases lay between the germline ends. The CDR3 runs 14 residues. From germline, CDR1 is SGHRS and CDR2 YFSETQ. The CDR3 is CASTASTGLETQYF. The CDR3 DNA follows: TGCGCCAGCACTGCCTCTACAGGGCTTGAGACCCAGTACTTC.

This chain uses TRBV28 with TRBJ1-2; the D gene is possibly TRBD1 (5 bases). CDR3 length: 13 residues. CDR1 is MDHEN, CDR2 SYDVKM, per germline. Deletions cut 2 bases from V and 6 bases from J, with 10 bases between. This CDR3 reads CASSLVRVNGYTF. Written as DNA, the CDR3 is TGTGCCAGCAGTTTAGTCAGGGTCAATGGCTACACCTTC.

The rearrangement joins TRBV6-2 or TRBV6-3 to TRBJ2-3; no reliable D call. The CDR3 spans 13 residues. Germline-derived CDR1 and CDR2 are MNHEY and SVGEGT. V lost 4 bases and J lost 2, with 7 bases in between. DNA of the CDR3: TGTGCCAGCAGTTCTCACAACACAGATACGCAGTATTTT. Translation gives CASSSHNTDTQYF.

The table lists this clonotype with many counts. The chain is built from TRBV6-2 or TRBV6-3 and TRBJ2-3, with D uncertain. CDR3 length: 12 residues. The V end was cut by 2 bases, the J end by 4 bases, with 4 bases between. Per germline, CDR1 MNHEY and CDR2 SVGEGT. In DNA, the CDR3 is TGTGCCAGCAGTTACCGGTCAGATACGCAGTATTTT. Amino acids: CASSYRSDTQYF.

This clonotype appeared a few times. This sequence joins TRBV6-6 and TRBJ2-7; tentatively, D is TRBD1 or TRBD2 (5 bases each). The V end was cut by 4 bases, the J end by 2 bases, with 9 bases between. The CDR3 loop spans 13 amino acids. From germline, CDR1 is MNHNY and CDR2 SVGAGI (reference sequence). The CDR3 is CASSSSGPYEQYF. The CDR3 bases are TGTGCCAGCAGTTCGTCGGGACCCTACGAGCAGTACTTC.

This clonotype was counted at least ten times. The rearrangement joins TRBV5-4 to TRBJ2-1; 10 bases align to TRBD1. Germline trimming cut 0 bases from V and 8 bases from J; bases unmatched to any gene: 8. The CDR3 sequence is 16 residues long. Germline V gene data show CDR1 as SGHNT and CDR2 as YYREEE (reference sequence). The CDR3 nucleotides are TGTGCCAGCAGCTTGGCCACGGGACAGGGGAGCGATGAGCAGTTCTTC. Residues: CASSLATGQGSDEQFF.

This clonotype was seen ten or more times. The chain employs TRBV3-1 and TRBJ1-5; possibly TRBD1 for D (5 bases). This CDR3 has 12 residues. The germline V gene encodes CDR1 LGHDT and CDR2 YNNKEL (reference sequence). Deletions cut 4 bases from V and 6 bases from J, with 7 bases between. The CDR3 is CASSLQGQPQHF. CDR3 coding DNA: TGTGCCAGCAGCCTTCAGGGTCAGCCCCAGCATTTT.

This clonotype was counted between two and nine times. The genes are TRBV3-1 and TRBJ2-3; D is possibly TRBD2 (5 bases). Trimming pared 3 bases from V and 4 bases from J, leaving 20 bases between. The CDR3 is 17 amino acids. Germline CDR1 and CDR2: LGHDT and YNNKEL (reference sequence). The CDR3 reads CASSQAGGPGRADTQYF. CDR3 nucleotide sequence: TGTGCCAGCAGCCAGGCCGGCGGGCCGGGTCGCGCAGATACGCAGTATTTT.

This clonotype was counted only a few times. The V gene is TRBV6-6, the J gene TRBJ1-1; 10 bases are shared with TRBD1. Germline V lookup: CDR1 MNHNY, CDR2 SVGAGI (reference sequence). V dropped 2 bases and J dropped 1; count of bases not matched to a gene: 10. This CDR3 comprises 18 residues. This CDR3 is CASSYPGTGVRTNTEAFF. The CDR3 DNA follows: TGTGCCAGCAGTTACCCCGGGACAGGGGTGAGGACGAACACTGAAGCTTTCTTT.

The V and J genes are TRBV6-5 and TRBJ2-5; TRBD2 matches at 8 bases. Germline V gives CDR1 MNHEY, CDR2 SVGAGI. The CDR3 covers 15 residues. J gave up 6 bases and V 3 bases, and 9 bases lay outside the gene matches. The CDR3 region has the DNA TGTGCCAGCAGTTATTCACCGGGACTAGGGCAGACCCAGTACTTC. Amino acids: CASSYSPGLGQTQYF.

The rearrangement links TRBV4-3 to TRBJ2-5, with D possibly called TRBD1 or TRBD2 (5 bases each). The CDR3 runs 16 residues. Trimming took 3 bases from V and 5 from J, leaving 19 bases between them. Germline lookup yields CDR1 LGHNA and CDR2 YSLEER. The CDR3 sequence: CASSQGPGRPRETQYF. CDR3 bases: TGCGCCAGCAGCCAGGGTCCGGGACGACCGCGGGAGACCCAGTACTTC.

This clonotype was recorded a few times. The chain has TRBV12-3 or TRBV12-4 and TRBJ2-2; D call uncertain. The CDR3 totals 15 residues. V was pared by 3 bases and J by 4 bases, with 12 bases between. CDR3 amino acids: CASSFLLGFTGELFF. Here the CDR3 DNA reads TGTGCCAGCAGTTTCTTGCTGGGTTTCACCGGGGAGCTGTTTTTT.

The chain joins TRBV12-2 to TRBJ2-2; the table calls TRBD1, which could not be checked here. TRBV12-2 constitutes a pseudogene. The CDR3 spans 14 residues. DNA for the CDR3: TGTGCAAGTCGCTTATACGGGGCCACCGGGGAGCTGTTTTTT. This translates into CASRLYGATGELFF.

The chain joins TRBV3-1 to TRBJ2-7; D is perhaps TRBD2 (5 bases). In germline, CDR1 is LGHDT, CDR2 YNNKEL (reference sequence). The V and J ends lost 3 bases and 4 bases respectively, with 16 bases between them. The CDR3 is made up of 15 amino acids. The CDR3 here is CASSQRVFAGYEQYF. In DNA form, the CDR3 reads TGTGCCAGCAGCCAGAGGGTCTTCGCGGGTTACGAGCAGTACTTC.

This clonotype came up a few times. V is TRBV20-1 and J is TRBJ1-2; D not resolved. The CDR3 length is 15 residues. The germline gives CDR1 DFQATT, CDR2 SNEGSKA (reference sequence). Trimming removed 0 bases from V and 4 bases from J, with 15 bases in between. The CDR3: CSARDPSAEFYGYTF. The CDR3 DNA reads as TGCAGTGCTAGAGATCCCTCGGCGGAATTCTATGGCTACACCTTC.

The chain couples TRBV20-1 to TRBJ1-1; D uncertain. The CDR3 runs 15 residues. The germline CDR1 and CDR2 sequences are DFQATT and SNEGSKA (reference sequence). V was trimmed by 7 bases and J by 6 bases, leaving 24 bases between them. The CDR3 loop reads CSVGSPLPGRSEAFF. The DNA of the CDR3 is TGCAGTGTGGGTAGTCCCCTGCCAGGACGGTCTGAAGCTTTCTTT.